The 14 T cell receptor beta chains listed next were all sequenced from one sample in a study of neurological immune-mediated disorders. MiXCR, applied by TCRdb to the 5' RACE reads, yields one record per CDR3 protein. Of some 76,000 distinct CDR3 sequences listed, around 3% are singletons. Sequenced material: PBMCs. Receptors were obtained from a woman aged 45-65 years with multiple sclerosis.

This clonotype was found many times. The V gene is TRBV19, the J gene TRBJ1-5; D remains ambiguous. The CDR3 runs 13 residues. Germline V gene data show CDR1 as LNHDA and CDR2 as SQIVND (reference sequence). V dropped 9 bases and J dropped 0 bases, with 9 bases sitting between them. The CDR3 is CASKEYSNQPQHF. In DNA, the CDR3 is TGTGCCAGCAAGGAGTATAGCAATCAGCCCCAGCATTTT.

This clonotype was recorded at least ten times. The chain carries TRBV10-3 and TRBJ2-3; tentatively, D is TRBD2 (5 bases). The V gene lost 2 bases and the J gene lost 2 bases, with 8 bases spanning the gap. The CDR3 is made up of 14 amino acids. Germline V gene lookup returns CDR1 ENHRY and CDR2 SYGVKD. CDR3: CAISEAGSTDTQYF. The CDR3 bases are TGTGCCATCAGTGAGGCGGGTTCCACAGATACGCAGTATTTT.

This clonotype was observed at least ten times. V and J are TRBV12-3 or TRBV12-4 and TRBJ2-7; 7 bases are shared with TRBD1. This CDR3 region has 13 residues. With 5 bases clipped from V and 7 bases from J, the junction kept 8 bases outside the gene matches. CDR3 region: CASSPTGAGEQYV. CDR3 DNA: TGTGCCAGCAGTCCCACAGGGGCAGGTGAGCAGTACGTC.

This clonotype has at least ten counts. The chain combines TRBV7-8 with TRBJ2-7; TRBD1 matches 7 bases. The J segment lost 7 bases and the V segment lost 4 bases, leaving 16 bases of the junction unmatched. In germline, CDR1 is SGHVS, CDR2 FQNEAQ. The CDR3 covers 16 residues. The CDR3 sequence: CASSSDRVAFFDEQYV. The CDR3, as DNA: TGTGCCAGCAGCTCAGACAGGGTAGCATTCTTCGATGAGCAGTACGTC.

This clonotype came up many times. J is TRBJ2-1 and V is TRBV7-8, with D perhaps TRBD1 (6 bases). CDR3 length equals 15 residues. V lost 6 bases, J lost 3 bases, and 15 bases lay in between. CDR1 is SGHVS, CDR2 FQNEAQ, per germline. The CDR3 region is CASRPEGDNYNEQFF. The CDR3 DNA follows: TGTGCCAGCAGACCCGAGGGGGACAACTACAATGAGCAGTTCTTC.

This clonotype was found many times. This sequence joins TRBV20-1 and TRBJ1-5; 11 nucleotides line up with TRBD1. V was clipped by 3 bases and J by 4 bases; unmatched bases: 14. This CDR3 region has 18 residues. The germline gives CDR1 DFQATT, CDR2 SNEGSKA (reference sequence). The CDR3 bases are TGCAGTGCTAGTGTGGGGACAGGGGGAACCTTGAGAAATCAGCCCCAGCATTTT. It encodes CSASVGTGGTLRNQPQHF.

This clonotype was counted at least ten times. The J gene is TRBJ2-3, the V gene TRBV5-1; no definite D call. Germline loops: CDR1 SGHRS, CDR2 YFSETQ. The CDR3 loop spans 14 amino acids. The V gene lost 0 bases and the J gene lost 9 bases, with 14 bases spanning the gap. CDR3 sequence (DNA): TGCGCCAGCAGCTTGGACCCTTTGACGGAAACGCAGTATTTT. Protein: CASSLDPLTETQYF.

This clonotype has a count of ten or more. V is TRBV7-6 and J is TRBJ2-1; 11 nucleotides align to TRBD2. This CDR3 is built from 14 residues. Unmatched junction bases numbered 11, after V lost 5 bases and J lost 14 bases. Germline-derived CDR1 and CDR2 are SGHVS and FNYEAQ. As DNA, the CDR3 is TGTGCCAGCAGCCACCCCGGGACTAGCGGCCAGGAGTTCTTC. It codes for CASSHPGTSGQEFF.

This clonotype was detected ten times or more. The gene calls are TRBV20-1 and TRBJ1-1; maybe TRBD1 (5 bases). The CDR3 consists of 15 residues. The V gene lost 5 bases and the J gene lost 1 base, with 17 bases spanning the gap. Germline CDR1 reads DFQATT; CDR2 reads SNEGSKA (reference sequence). The CDR3 sequence is CSAAETYTGNTEAFF. The CDR3 DNA reads as TGCAGTGCTGCGGAAACCTACACAGGGAACACTGAAGCTTTCTTT.

This clonotype was recorded many times. The V and J genes are TRBV9 and TRBJ2-2; maybe TRBD1 (6 bases). CDR3 length: 16 amino acids. The V end lost 1 base, the J end lost 3 bases, and 13 bases lay between the germline ends. In germline, CDR1 is SGDLS, CDR2 YYNGEE. The CDR3 here is CASSVHTGSDTGELFF. CDR3 in DNA: TGTGCCAGCAGCGTACACACAGGGTCTGACACCGGGGAGCTGTTTTTT. Full variable domain (remainder filled in from reference TRBV9 and TRBJ2-2): DSGVTQTPKHLITATGQRVTLRCSPRSGDLSVYWYQQSLDQGLQFLIQYYNGEERAKGNILERFSAQQFPDLHSELNLSSLELGDSALYFCASSVHTGSDTGELFFGEGSRLTVL.

This clonotype appeared many times. CDR3 DNA sequence: TGCAGTGCTAGAACGAGCGGAGCAGATACGCAGTATTTT. Translation gives CSARTSGADTQYF. This chain connects TRBV20-1 to TRBJ2-3; possible D gene TRBD2, 5 bases. CDR3 size: 13 residues. Germline V gene lookup returns CDR1 DFQATT and CDR2 SNEGSKA (reference sequence). Trimming removed 2 bases at V and 4 bases at J, with 10 bases between.

This clonotype came up many times. The chain recombines TRBV15 with TRBJ1-4; 8 bases line up with TRBD1. Germline CDR1 reads LNHNV; CDR2 reads YYDKDF (reference sequence). The CDR3 sequence is 14 residues long. With V trimmed by 7 bases and J by 5 bases, 6 bases remained unmatched. The CDR3 DNA follows: TGTGCCACCAATTACCGGGACAGGAATGAAAAACTGTTTTTT. It is translated as CATNYRDRNEKLFF.

This clonotype was seen many times. This chain links TRBV12-3 or TRBV12-4 with TRBJ2-7; D might be TRBD2 (6 bases). CDR3 length: 14 residues. The V and J ends lost 4 bases and 2 bases respectively, with 12 bases between them. The CDR3 DNA is TGTGCCAGCAGTTGGGGACTGCATACCTACGAGCAGTACTTC. Translating gives CASSWGLHTYEQYF.

There are many counts of this clonotype. The chain carries TRBV7-2 and TRBJ2-6; no clear D. The CDR3 contains 15 residues. Germline V gene sequence: CDR1 SGHTA, CDR2 FQGNSA. Trimming removed 6 bases at V and 4 bases at J, with 13 bases between. CDR3 region: CASRPPWSGANVLTF. In DNA form, the CDR3 reads TGTGCCAGCAGGCCCCCTTGGTCCGGGGCCAACGTCCTGACTTTC.